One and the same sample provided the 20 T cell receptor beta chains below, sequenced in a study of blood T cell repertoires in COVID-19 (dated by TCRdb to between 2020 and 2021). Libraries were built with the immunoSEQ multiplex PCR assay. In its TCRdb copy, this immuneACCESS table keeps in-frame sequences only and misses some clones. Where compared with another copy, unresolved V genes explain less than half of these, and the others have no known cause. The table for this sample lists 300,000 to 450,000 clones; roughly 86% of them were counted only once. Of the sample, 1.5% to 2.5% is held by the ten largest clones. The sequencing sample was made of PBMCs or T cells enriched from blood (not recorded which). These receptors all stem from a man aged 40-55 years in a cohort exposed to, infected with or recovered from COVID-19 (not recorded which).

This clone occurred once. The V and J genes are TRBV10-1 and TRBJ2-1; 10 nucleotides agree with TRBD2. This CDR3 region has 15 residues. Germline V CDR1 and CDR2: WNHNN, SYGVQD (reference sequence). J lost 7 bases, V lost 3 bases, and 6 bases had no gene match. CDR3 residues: CASSDSLAGVNEQFF. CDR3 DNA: TGCGCCAGCAGTGATAGTCTAGCGGGAGTTAATGAGCAGTTCTTC.

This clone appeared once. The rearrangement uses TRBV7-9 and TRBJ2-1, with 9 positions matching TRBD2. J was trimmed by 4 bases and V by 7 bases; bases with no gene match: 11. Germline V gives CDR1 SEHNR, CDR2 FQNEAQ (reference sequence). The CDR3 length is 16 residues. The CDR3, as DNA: TGTGCCAGCACTCAAACGACTAGCGGAGCGTACAATGAGCAGTTCTTC. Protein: CASTQTTSGAYNEQFF.

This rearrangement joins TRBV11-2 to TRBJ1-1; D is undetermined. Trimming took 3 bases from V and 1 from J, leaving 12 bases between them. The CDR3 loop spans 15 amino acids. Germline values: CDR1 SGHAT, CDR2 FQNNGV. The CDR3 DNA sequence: TGTGCCAGCAGCTTTTATGCAGGCAAGAACACTGAAGCTTTCTTT. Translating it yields CASSFYAGKNTEAFF.

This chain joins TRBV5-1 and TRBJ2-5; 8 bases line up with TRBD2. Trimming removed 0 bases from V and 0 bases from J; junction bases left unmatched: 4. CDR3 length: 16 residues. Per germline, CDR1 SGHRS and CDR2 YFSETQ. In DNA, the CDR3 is TGCGCCAGCAGCTTGGGGGTAGCGGGGTACCAAGAGACCCAGTACTTC. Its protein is CASSLGVAGYQETQYF.

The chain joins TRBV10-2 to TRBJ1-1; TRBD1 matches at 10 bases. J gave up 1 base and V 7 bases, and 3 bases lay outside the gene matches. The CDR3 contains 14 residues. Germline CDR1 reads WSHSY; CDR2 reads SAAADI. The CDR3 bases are TGCGCCAGCACTGGGACAGGGGCGAACACTGAAGCTTTCTTT. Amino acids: CASTGTGANTEAFF.

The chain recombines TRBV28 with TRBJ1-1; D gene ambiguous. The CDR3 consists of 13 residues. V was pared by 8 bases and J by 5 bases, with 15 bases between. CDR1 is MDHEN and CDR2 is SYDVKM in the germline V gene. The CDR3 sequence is CASRGRGRTEAFF. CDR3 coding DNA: TGTGCCAGCCGCGGGAGAGGGAGGACTGAAGCTTTCTTT.

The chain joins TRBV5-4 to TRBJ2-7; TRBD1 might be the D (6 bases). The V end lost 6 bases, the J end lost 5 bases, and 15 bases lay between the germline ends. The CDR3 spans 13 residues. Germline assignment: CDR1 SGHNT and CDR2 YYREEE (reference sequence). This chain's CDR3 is CASTPNRADEQYF. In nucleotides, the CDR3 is TGTGCCAGCACCCCAAACAGGGCGGACGAGCAGTACTTC. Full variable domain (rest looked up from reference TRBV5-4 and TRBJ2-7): ETGVTQSPTHLIKTRGQQVTLRCSSQSGHNTVSWYQQALGQGPQFIFQYYREEENGRGNFPPRFSGLQFPNYSSELNVNALELDDSALYLCASTPNRADEQYFGPGTRLTVT.

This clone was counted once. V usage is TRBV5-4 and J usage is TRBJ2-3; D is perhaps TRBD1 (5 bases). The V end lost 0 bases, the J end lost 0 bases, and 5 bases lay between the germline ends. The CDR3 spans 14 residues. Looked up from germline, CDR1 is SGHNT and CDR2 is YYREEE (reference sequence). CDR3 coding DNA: TGTGCCAGCAGCTTGGACAGGAGCACAGATACGCAGTATTTT. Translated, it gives CASSLDRSTDTQYF.

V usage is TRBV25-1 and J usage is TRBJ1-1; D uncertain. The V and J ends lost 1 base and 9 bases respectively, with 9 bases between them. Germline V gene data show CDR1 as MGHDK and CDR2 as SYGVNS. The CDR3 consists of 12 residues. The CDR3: CASSEFGRKAFF. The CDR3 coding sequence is TGTGCCAGCAGTGAATTTGGCAGAAAAGCTTTCTTT. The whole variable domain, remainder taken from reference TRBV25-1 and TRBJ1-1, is EADIYQTPRYLVIGTGKKITLECSQTMGHDKMYWYQQDPGMELHLIHYSYGVNSTEKGDLSSESTVSRIRTEHFPLTLESARPSHTSQYLCASSEFGRKAFFGQGTRLTVV.

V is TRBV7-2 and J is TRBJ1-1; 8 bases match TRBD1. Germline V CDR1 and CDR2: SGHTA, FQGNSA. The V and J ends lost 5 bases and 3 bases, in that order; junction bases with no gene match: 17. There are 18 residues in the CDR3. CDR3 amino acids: CASSPPRTGRGADTEAFF. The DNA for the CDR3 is TGTGCCAGCAGCCCACCCCGGACAGGGAGAGGGGCGGACACTGAAGCTTTCTTT.

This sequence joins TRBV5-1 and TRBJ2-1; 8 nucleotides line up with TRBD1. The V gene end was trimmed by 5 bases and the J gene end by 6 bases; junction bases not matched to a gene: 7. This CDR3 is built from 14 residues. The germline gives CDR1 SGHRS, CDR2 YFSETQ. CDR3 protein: CASSPGQAPNEQFF. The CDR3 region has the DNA TGCGCCAGCAGTCCGGGACAGGCCCCCAATGAGCAGTTCTTC.

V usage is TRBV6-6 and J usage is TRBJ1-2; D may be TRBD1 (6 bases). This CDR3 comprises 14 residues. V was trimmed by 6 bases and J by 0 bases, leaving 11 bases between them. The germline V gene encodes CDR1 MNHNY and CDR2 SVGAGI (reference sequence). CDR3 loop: CASSPQGANYGYTF. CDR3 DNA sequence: TGTGCCAGCAGCCCACAGGGAGCTAACTATGGCTACACCTTC.

The chain's CDR3 is CASSIGTSLRETQYF. The DNA of the CDR3 is TGTGCCAGTAGTATCGGGACTAGCTTGCGGGAGACCCAGTACTTC. The chain couples TRBV19 to TRBJ2-5; 9 nucleotides match TRBD2. The length of the CDR3 is 15 residues. The trim removed 3 bases at V and 5 bases at J, leaving 7 bases unmatched. Germline CDR1 and CDR2: LNHDA and SQIVND (reference sequence).

The DNA of the CDR3 is TGCGCCAGCAGCCACGGCGCAGGGGAAGGCACTGAAGCTTTCTTT. This codes for CASSHGAGEGTEAFF. This chain joins TRBV5-1 and TRBJ1-1, with D maybe TRBD1 (6 bases). In germline, CDR1 is SGHRS, CDR2 YFSETQ. V was cut by 4 bases and J by 4 bases, with 17 bases left in between. The CDR3 is made up of 15 amino acids.

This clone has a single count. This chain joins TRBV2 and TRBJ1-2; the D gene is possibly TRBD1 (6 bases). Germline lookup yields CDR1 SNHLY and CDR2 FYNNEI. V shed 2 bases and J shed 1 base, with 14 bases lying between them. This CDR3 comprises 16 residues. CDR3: CASSETGKPHNYGYTF. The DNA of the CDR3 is TGTGCCAGCAGTGAAACAGGGAAACCTCATAACTATGGCTACACCTTC.

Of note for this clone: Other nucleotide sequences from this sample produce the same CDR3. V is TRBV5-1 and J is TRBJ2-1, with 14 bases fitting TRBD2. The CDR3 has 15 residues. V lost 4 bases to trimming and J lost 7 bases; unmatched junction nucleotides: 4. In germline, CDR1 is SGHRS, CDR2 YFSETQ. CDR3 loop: CASSTGTSGSNEQFF. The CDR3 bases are TGCGCCAGCAGCACTGGGACTAGCGGGAGTAATGAGCAGTTCTTC.

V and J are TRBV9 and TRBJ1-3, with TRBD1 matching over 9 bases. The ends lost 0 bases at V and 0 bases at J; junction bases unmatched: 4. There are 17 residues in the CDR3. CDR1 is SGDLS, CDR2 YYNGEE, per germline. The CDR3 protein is CASSVDRTGVSGNTIYF. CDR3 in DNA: TGTGCCAGCAGCGTAGATAGGACAGGGGTCTCTGGAAACACCATATATTTT.

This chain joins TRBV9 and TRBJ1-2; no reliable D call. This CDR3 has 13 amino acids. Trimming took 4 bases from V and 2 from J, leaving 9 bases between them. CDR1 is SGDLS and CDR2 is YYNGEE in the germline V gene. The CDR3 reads CASSSPQNYGYTF. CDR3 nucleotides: TGTGCCAGCAGCTCCCCGCAGAACTATGGCTACACCTTC.

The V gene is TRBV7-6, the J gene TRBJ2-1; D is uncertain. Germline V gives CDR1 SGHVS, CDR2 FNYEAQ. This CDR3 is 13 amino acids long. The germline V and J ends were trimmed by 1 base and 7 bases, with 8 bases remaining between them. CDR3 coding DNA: TGTGCCAGCAGCTTAGGAGGCGTGAATGAGCAGTTCTTC. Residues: CASSLGGVNEQFF.

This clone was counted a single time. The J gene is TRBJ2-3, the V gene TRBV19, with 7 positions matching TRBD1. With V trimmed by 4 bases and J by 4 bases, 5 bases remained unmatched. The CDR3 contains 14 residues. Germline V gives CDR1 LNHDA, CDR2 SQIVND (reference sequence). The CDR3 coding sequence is TGTGCCAGTAGTAGACAGGGAACGCCAGATACGCAGTATTTT. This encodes CASSRQGTPDTQYF.